This T cell receptor (beta chain) came from a study of blood T cell repertoires in COVID-19. Study information: Italy, Spain and the United States were the sources of the convalescent and acute COVID-19 samples. The cDNA or gDNA used as material had been derived from T cells, B-cell-depleted T cells, or PBMCs.

Trimming removed 10 bases from V and 0 bases from J, with 11 bases in between. Germline assignment: CDR1 WNHNN and CDR2 SYGVQD (reference sequence). The CDR3 has 13 amino acids. As originally analysed: It was from reference gene primer amplification that nucleated cell counts were estimated. Only in-frame clones appear in the TCRdb table, and some are missing; sequencing was by immunoSEQ multiplex PCR. V, J and clone size are taken as reported in that table, and D and trimming were inferred from the DNA itself. The data contain roughly 87,000 clones, roughly 83% of them singletons. The chain carries TRBV10-1 and TRBJ2-3, with TRBD1 as a possible D gene (6 bases). Sequences were obtained from peripheral blood. The sequence was collected from a human donor in a cohort sampled during active COVID-19. The CDR3, as DNA: TGCGCCACCAGCAGGGGCAGCACAGATACGCAGTATTTT. Protein product: CATSRGSTDTQYF.